The 18 T cell receptor beta chains below were found in one sample sequenced in a study of cytomegalovirus exposure and HLA in healthy donors. PCR used 60 Vbeta primers and 13 Jbeta primers. Libraries were prepared by immunoSEQ multiplex PCR; TCRdb keeps only in-frame clonotypes and omits some of them. The sample yields 200,000 or so clones, 78% seen once. The sample consisted of PBMCs. The source of these receptors is a woman aged 25 to 39 in good health and CMV-seropositive.

The J gene is TRBJ2-1, the V gene TRBV27, with 13 bases that match TRBD2. V was pared by 3 bases and J by 6 bases, with 2 bases of the junction left unmatched. The CDR3 has 15 amino acids. Germline V gene lookup returns CDR1 MNHEY and CDR2 SMNVEV (reference sequence). In nucleotides, the CDR3 is TGTGCCAGCAGTTTTGGGACTAGCGGGATCAATGAGCAGTTCTTC. This codes for CASSFGTSGINEQFF.

Only a few counts were recorded for this clone. The J gene is TRBJ1-5, the V gene TRBV28; the match to TRBD1 covers 9 bases. The ends lost 7 bases at V and 6 bases at J; junction bases unmatched: 7. Germline lookup yields CDR1 MDHEN and CDR2 SYDVKM. This CDR3 spans 14 amino acids. The chain's CDR3 is CASILQGAGQPQHF. In DNA form, the CDR3 reads TGTGCCAGCATTCTACAGGGGGCGGGTCAGCCCCAGCATTTT.

The rearrangement uses TRBV2 and TRBJ2-5; 10 bases map to TRBD2. The J call may be mistaken, given a closer DNA end match to TRBJ2-7. The CDR3 runs 18 residues. Germline V lookup: CDR1 SNHLY, CDR2 FYNNEI. CDR3 in amino acids: CASSEWALAGATSYEQYF. In nucleotides, the CDR3 is TGTGCCAGCAGTGAATGGGCCCTAGCGGGGGCGACCTCCTACGAGCAGTACTTC.

The V and J genes are TRBV2 and TRBJ1-6, with D perhaps matching TRBD1 (5 bases). Trimming shortened V by 6 bases and J by 9 bases, and 15 bases separated the two germline ends. Germline assignment: CDR1 SNHLY and CDR2 FYNNEI. CDR3 size: 14 residues. Here the CDR3 reads CASRLAVGLSPLHF. In nucleotides, the CDR3 is TGTGCCAGCAGGTTGGCCGTGGGGCTTTCACCCCTCCACTTT. The complete variable domain, with remaining parts taken from reference TRBV2 and TRBJ1-6, reads EPEVTQTPSHQVTQMGQEVILRCVPISNHLYFYWYRQILGQKVEFLVSFYNNEISEKSEIFDDQFSVERPDGSNFTLKIRSTKLEDSAMYFCASRLAVGLSPLHFGNGTRLTVT.

This chain joins TRBV6-5 and TRBJ2-5; D is ambiguous. The germline CDR1 and CDR2 sequences are MNHEY and SVGAGI. The CDR3 totals 11 residues. Trimming shortened V by 10 bases and J by 5 bases, and 11 bases separated the two germline ends. The CDR3 sequence is CATQKEETQYF. The DNA of the CDR3 is TGTGCCACCCAAAAGGAGGAGACCCAGTACTTC.

The chain couples TRBV11-2 to TRBJ1-1, with 8 bases matching TRBD1. After removal of 5 bases from V and 1 base from J, the junction contained 6 bases not matched to a gene. This CDR3 is 15 amino acids long. Germline V gives CDR1 SGHAT, CDR2 FQNNGV. The CDR3 coding sequence is TGTGCCAGCAGCCTCCAGGGGGCAGCGAACACTGAAGCTTTCTTT. Its protein product is CASSLQGAANTEAFF.

This chain connects TRBV5-1 to TRBJ2-7, with D tentatively TRBD2 (5 bases). The CDR3 runs to 15 residues. The germline V gene has CDR1 SGHRS and CDR2 YFSETQ. Deletions cut 4 bases from V and 0 bases from J, with 14 bases between. CDR3 amino acids: CASSTGVRSSYEQYF. The CDR3 nucleotides read TGCGCCAGCAGCACCGGGGTCAGGAGCTCCTACGAGCAGTACTTC.

The chain links TRBV5-1 to TRBJ2-1; D is uncertain. Germline loops: CDR1 SGHRS, CDR2 YFSETQ. The CDR3 extends over 13 amino acids. The V and J ends lost 3 bases and 4 bases respectively, with 8 bases between them. CDR3 bases: TGCGCCAGCAGCTGGCTAGAATACAATGAGCAGTTCTTC. This codes for CASSWLEYNEQFF.

J is TRBJ2-7 and V is TRBV7-2, with TRBD2 identical over 8 bases. CDR3 length equals 15 residues. Germline trimming cut 0 bases from V and 3 bases from J; bases unmatched to any gene: 4. Looked up from germline, CDR1 is SGHTA and CDR2 is FQGNSA. The CDR3 region is CASSLAKSGGYEQYF. Here the CDR3 DNA reads TGTGCCAGCAGCTTAGCCAAGAGCGGGGGCTACGAGCAGTACTTC.

J is TRBJ2-7 and V is TRBV2; a possible D gene is TRBD2 (5 bases). V was shortened by 7 bases and J by 2 bases, with 9 bases between the two germline ends. Germline CDR1 and CDR2: SNHLY and FYNNEI. There are 12 residues in the CDR3. DNA for the CDR3: TGTGCCAGCATTCGGGGTCCCTACGAGCAGTACTTC. Translation gives CASIRGPYEQYF.

This chain connects TRBV18 to TRBJ1-2; TRBD1 matches at 7 bases. The germline CDR1 and CDR2 sequences are KGHSH and LQKENI. The CDR3 covers 12 residues. The V and J ends lost 5 bases and 4 bases, in that order; junction bases with no gene match: 1. As DNA, the CDR3 is TGTGCCAGCTCAGGGGACAGCTATGGCTACACCTTC. It yields the protein CASSGDSYGYTF.

The CDR3 region is CASSEGGEETQYF. The CDR3 nucleotides are TGTGCCAGCAGTGAAGGGGGGGAAGAGACCCAGTACTTC. The V and J genes are TRBV25-1 and TRBJ2-5; TRBD2 agrees at 7 bases. The germline V gene has CDR1 MGHDK and CDR2 SYGVNS. The CDR3 is made up of 13 amino acids. The V segment lost 2 bases and the J segment 3 bases; nucleotides outside the gene matches: 0.

In this sample, this clone turned up once. The chain uses TRBV28 and TRBJ1-4, with 8 bases matching TRBD1. Unmatched junction bases numbered 7, after V lost 3 bases and J lost 7 bases. This CDR3 has 15 amino acids. CDR1 and CDR2 (germline): MDHEN, SYDVKM. The chain's CDR3 is CASSFSGQGSEKLFF. The CDR3 bases are TGTGCCAGCAGTTTCTCCGGACAGGGTTCTGAAAAACTGTTTTTT.

This clone was seen only once. The rearrangement uses TRBV7-9 and TRBJ2-1; D is uncertain. Trimming stripped 3 bases from V and 8 bases from J, with 17 bases between. This CDR3 has 15 amino acids. Per the germline V gene, CDR1 is SEHNR and CDR2 is FQNEAQ (reference sequence). The CDR3 DNA is TGTGCCAGCAGCTTTGGCGGAACGAGACGGGATGAGCAGTTCTTC. Translated: CASSFGGTRRDEQFF.

J is TRBJ2-7 and V is TRBV5-4; 12 bases map to TRBD2. CDR3 length: 15 residues. Germline CDR1 SGHNT, CDR2 YYREEE (reference sequence). V shed 3 bases, J shed 2 bases, and the junction held 3 bases outside the gene matches. For the CDR3, the DNA is TGTGCCAGCAGCTCGACTAGCGGGAGTCCCTACGAGCAGTACTTC. Protein: CASSSTSGSPYEQYF.

The rearrangement uses TRBV7-9 and TRBJ2-7; D may be TRBD2 (5 bases). Germline CDR1 SEHNR, CDR2 FQNEAQ (reference sequence). V dropped 0 bases and J dropped 7 bases, with 7 bases sitting between them. The CDR3 totals 12 residues. The CDR3 region is CASSLAGGEQYF. In nucleotides, the CDR3 is TGTGCCAGCAGCTTAGCGGGCGGGGAGCAGTACTTC.

The V call is TRBV7-9, the J call TRBJ1-1; maybe TRBD1 (5 bases). CDR1 is SEHNR, CDR2 FQNEAQ, per germline (reference sequence). The CDR3 has 12 amino acids. The V end lost 5 bases, the J end lost 6 bases, and 10 bases lay between the germline ends. Here the CDR3 reads CASSLRAAEAFF. CDR3 nucleotides: TGTGCCAGCAGCCTCAGGGCAGCTGAAGCTTTCTTT.

This chain joins TRBV6-4 and TRBJ1-6; unclear D gene. The CDR3 has 13 residues. Trimming pared 7 bases from V and 6 bases from J, leaving 10 bases between. Per germline, CDR1 MRHNA and CDR2 SNTAGT. Written as DNA, the CDR3 is TGTGCCAGCATTCAAGAGATTAATTCACCCCTCCACTTT. The encoded protein is CASIQEINSPLHF.